This TCR beta chain was retrieved from a study of T cell clones after liver transplantation. Notes on the study in general: Rather than being deleted, graft donor-reactive T cells may have moved into the graft. In two subjects, few donor cells limited the measurable donor-reactive repertoire.

Sample share makes this clone medium-sized. Its cognate antigen is unknown. The assay was immunoSEQ multiplex PCR, and TCRdb's table has in-frame clones only and misses some. Of roughly 5,100 clones in the sample, 25% to 35% were seen once. Alloreactive TCRbeta sequences came from sequencing proliferating CFSE-low cells in the MLR. Pre-transplant recipient cells met graft donor PBMCs, splenocytes, lymph-node cells, or third-party PBMCs. Germline CDR1 SGHTA, CDR2 FQGNSA. The CDR3 contains 14 residues. V dropped 6 bases and J dropped 10; count of bases not matched to a gene: 10. Sequenced input: CD4+ T cells from cultured PBMCs. V is TRBV7-2 and J is TRBJ2-1; the match to TRBD2 covers 9 bases. The sequence came from a human patient who received a liver transplant. Part of the T cells may come from the graft donor. CDR3 protein: CASSYELAGGEQFF. CDR3 coding DNA: TGTGCCAGCAGTTATGAACTAGCGGGCGGCGAGCAGTTCTTC.